This TCR beta chain emerged from a study of blood T cell repertoires in COVID-19. Overall study context: Acute and convalescent COVID-19 specimens originated in the United States, Italy and Spain. PBMCs, B-cell-depleted T cells, or T cells were the source of the cDNA or gDNA that made up the material.

Produced via immunoSEQ multiplex PCR; TCRdb's table is partial and in-frame only. The repertoire includes around 360,000 clones, roughly 87% of them detected once, and 2.5% to 3% sits in the top ten. The study counted Cohort 3 donors as recovered given two negative PCRs, clearance, or symptom resolution. This clone has at least ten counts. Germline V lookup: CDR1 SGDLS, CDR2 YYNGEE. V dropped 3 bases and J dropped 0 bases, with 7 bases sitting between them. The CDR3 runs to 14 residues. Sequencing was performed on PBMCs or T cells enriched from blood (not recorded which). This TCR was recovered from a woman aged 30 to 39 who had recovered from COVID-19. The V and J genes are TRBV9 and TRBJ1-3; D gene ambiguous. DNA for the CDR3: TGTGCCAGCAGCGGAGGCGCCTCTGGAAACACCATATATTTT. Translation: CASSGGASGNTIYF.